Below, 28 T cell receptor beta chains from the same sample are listed, as sequenced in a study of identical twins. TCRdb processed the 5' RACE reads anew with MiXCR; each CDR3 protein has one entry. The table has around 530,000 distinct CDR3 sequences, about 15% seen once. This same sample was also part of a study on yellow fever vaccine responses in identical twins.

The sequenced material came from CD4+ T cells sorted from blood. These receptors all stem from a woman between 18 and 29 years old in good health.

The V and J genes are TRBV6-5 and TRBJ1-2; D may be TRBD1 (6 bases). The CDR3 spans 14 residues. Looked up from germline, CDR1 is MNHEY and CDR2 is SVGAGI. Trimming cost V 3 bases and J 5 bases, with 13 bases left between them. The DNA for the CDR3 is TGTGCCAGCAGTTATACGACAGGCGTATATGGCTACACCTTC. Translating gives CASSYTTGVYGYTF.

This chain links TRBV25-1 with TRBJ2-3; 7 nucleotides line up with TRBD2. This CDR3 is built from 16 residues. CDR1 and CDR2 from the germline V gene are MGHDK and SYGVNS. V dropped 6 bases and J dropped 0; count of bases not matched to a gene: 9. The CDR3 protein is CASSGEGPDSTDTQYF. CDR3 in DNA: TGTGCCAGCAGCGGGGAGGGGCCCGACAGCACAGATACGCAGTATTTT.

This clonotype appeared a few times. The rearrangement links TRBV14 to TRBJ2-3; 7 bases agree with TRBD2. The CDR3 spans 19 residues. Per the germline V gene, CDR1 is SGHDN and CDR2 is FVKESK. Trimming took 2 bases from V and 0 from J; bases not matched to a gene: 14. Here the CDR3 reads CASSQRAASGNPSTDTQYF. In nucleotides, the CDR3 is TGTGCCAGCAGCCAAAGAGCGGCTAGCGGCAACCCTAGCACAGATACGCAGTATTTT.

The V gene is TRBV20-1, the J gene TRBJ2-7, with 7 bases identical to TRBD2. Germline CDR1 is DFQATT and CDR2 is SNEGSKA (reference sequence). The V gene end was trimmed by 5 bases and the J gene end by 0 bases; junction bases not matched to a gene: 7. The CDR3 totals 14 residues. In nucleotides, the CDR3 is TGCAGTGCTGGGGAAGCTAGCGGCTCCTACGAGCAGTACTTC. This encodes CSAGEASGSYEQYF.

There are many counts of this clonotype. The chain carries TRBV7-9 and TRBJ2-7; 8 bases map to TRBD2. There are 14 residues in the CDR3. After removal of 2 bases from V and 3 bases from J, the junction contained 3 bases not matched to a gene. Germline CDR1 is SEHNR and CDR2 is FQNEAQ (reference sequence). This CDR3 reads CASSLSSGSYEQYF. The CDR3 nucleotides read TGTGCCAGCAGCTTATCCAGCGGGAGCTACGAGCAGTACTTC.

This clonotype was seen a handful of times. The genes are TRBV13 and TRBJ2-3; D not resolved. This CDR3 has 13 residues. Germline loops: CDR1 PRHDT, CDR2 FYEKMQ (reference sequence). Trimming took off 3 bases at V and 1 base at J, with 5 bases between the two ends. The CDR3 region is CASSFFGTDTQYF. The CDR3 coding sequence is TGTGCCAGCAGCTTTTTCGGCACAGATACGCAGTATTTT.

The chain joins TRBV12-3 or TRBV12-4 to TRBJ1-1; D not certain. The V end lost 7 bases, the J end lost 7 bases, and 13 bases lay between the germline ends. The CDR3 consists of 12 residues. In DNA form, the CDR3 reads TGTGCCAGCAACCAACCCGTCTTTGAAGCTTTCTTT. Amino acid sequence: CASNQPVFEAFF.

V gene TRBV6-1 combines with J gene TRBJ2-7, with 8 bases aligning to TRBD2. The CDR3 covers 16 residues. The germline V gene encodes CDR1 MNHNS and CDR2 SASEGT. J gave up 3 bases and V 5 bases, and 12 bases lay outside the gene matches. The CDR3 DNA reads as TGTGCCAGCAGTAAGGACCTTAGCGGGGCTAACTACGAGCAGTACTTC. It translates to CASSKDLSGANYEQYF.

This clonotype has a single count. The chain combines TRBV7-3 with TRBJ2-2, with D unresolved. This CDR3 is built from 12 residues. Trimming took off 4 bases at V and 6 bases at J, with 6 bases between the two ends. In germline, CDR1 is SGHTA, CDR2 FQGTGA. Written as DNA, the CDR3 is TGTGCCAGCAGCTACCCCTCCGGGGAGCTGTTTTTT. Residues: CASSYPSGELFF. Full variable domain (rest looked up from reference TRBV7-3 and TRBJ2-2): GAGVSQTPSNKVTEKGKYVELRCDPISGHTALYWYRQSLGQGPEFLIYFQGTGAADDSGLPNDRFFAVRPEGSVSTLKIQRTERGDSAVYLCASSYPSGELFFGEGSRLTVL.

This chain links TRBV15 with TRBJ2-1; tentative D call: TRBD2 (6 bases). In germline, CDR1 is LNHNV, CDR2 YYDKDF (reference sequence). Trimming stripped 1 base from V and 10 bases from J, with 8 bases between. The CDR3 runs 12 residues. DNA of the CDR3: TGTGCCACCAGCAGAGGGGGGGTAGAGCAGTTCTTC. Its protein product is CATSRGGVEQFF.

This clonotype was counted between two and nine times. The V call is TRBV5-5, the J call TRBJ2-1; 8 positions agree with TRBD2. This CDR3 comprises 14 residues. Germline values: CDR1 SGHKS, CDR2 YYEKEE (reference sequence). V lost 0 bases and J lost 13; bases outside the gene matches: 9. The CDR3 DNA follows: TGTGCCAGCAGCTTGGAGGCTAGCGGGCAATCCCAGTTCTTC. As protein: CASSLEASGQSQFF.

The DNA for the CDR3 is TGTGCCAGCAGGGACAGTGGAGGGACCTATGGCTACACCTTC. Translated: CASRDSGGTYGYTF. The genes are TRBV12-3 or TRBV12-4 and TRBJ1-2; possibly TRBD1 for D (6 bases). The CDR3 consists of 14 residues. V lost 6 bases to trimming and J lost 4 bases, with 15 bases between them.

This clonotype was observed a handful of times. The gene calls are TRBV20-1 and TRBJ2-7; 9 bases align to TRBD1. With 5 bases clipped from V and 4 bases from J, the junction kept 3 bases outside the gene matches. CDR1 is DFQATT, CDR2 SNEGSKA, per germline (reference sequence). The CDR3 is 12 amino acids. CDR3: CSARDRVYEQYF. The CDR3 DNA reads as TGCAGTGCTCGGGACAGGGTGTACGAGCAGTACTTC.

The chain carries TRBV28 and TRBJ2-5; the D gene is possibly TRBD2 (6 bases). Germline CDR1 MDHEN, CDR2 SYDVKM. The length of the CDR3 is 14 residues. V lost 7 bases to trimming and J lost 0 bases, with 12 bases between them. The CDR3 loop reads CASTDGTYQETQYF. Written as DNA, the CDR3 is TGTGCCAGCACCGACGGGACTTACCAAGAGACCCAGTACTTC.

This clonotype has only a few counts. This rearrangement joins TRBV5-1 to TRBJ2-7, with 8 bases that match TRBD2. The CDR3 totals 16 residues. CDR1 SGHRS and CDR2 YFSETQ come from the germline V gene. V was pared by 6 bases and J by 2 bases, with 13 bases of the junction left unmatched. The CDR3 reads CASMGMFSGGTYEQYF. CDR3 nucleotides: TGCGCCAGCATGGGTATGTTTTCGGGGGGGACCTACGAGCAGTACTTC.

This clonotype was seen only a few times. The gene calls are TRBV5-6 and TRBJ2-5; 7 bases are shared with TRBD1. Germline V gene data show CDR1 as SGHDT and CDR2 as YYEEEE. The CDR3 spans 14 residues. Unmatched junction bases numbered 9, after V lost 5 bases and J lost 5 bases. Here the CDR3 DNA reads TGTGCCAGCAGTTATGGACAGGAGAGGGAGACCCAGTACTTC. Protein sequence: CASSYGQERETQYF.

This clonotype came up a few times. The rearrangement uses TRBV5-6 and TRBJ2-3; no firm D call. Looked up from germline, CDR1 is SGHDT and CDR2 is YYEEEE. Between the trimmed V and J ends, which lost 4 bases and 4 bases, there was a span of 7 bases. The length of the CDR3 is 12 residues. The CDR3 DNA reads as TGTGCCAGCAGCCCCCTAGCAGATACGCAGTATTTT. Amino acid sequence: CASSPLADTQYF.

This clonotype was detected only a few times. The chain uses TRBV7-9 and TRBJ2-1, with D perhaps being TRBD1 or TRBD2 (5 bases each). The V end was cut by 5 bases, the J end by 8 bases, with 25 bases between. The CDR3 sequence is 17 residues long. Germline V gene lookup returns CDR1 SEHNR and CDR2 FQNEAQ (reference sequence). CDR3 sequence: CASSPPRAVVQRDEQFF. As DNA, the CDR3 is TGTGCCAGCAGCCCCCCCAGGGCGGTCGTTCAGAGGGATGAGCAGTTCTTC.

The gene calls are TRBV2 and TRBJ2-7; maybe TRBD1 (6 bases). The germline V gene encodes CDR1 SNHLY and CDR2 FYNNEI. The CDR3 covers 12 residues. V dropped 4 bases and J dropped 2 bases, with 6 bases sitting between them. CDR3 loop: CASSGDTYEQYV. Written as DNA, the CDR3 is TGTGCCAGCAGTGGGGACACCTACGAGCAGTACGTC.

This clonotype was observed a handful of times. The chain employs TRBV5-5 and TRBJ2-7, with D perhaps TRBD1 (6 bases). This CDR3 region has 14 residues. The V gene's germline CDR1 is SGHKS and CDR2 YYEKEE (reference sequence). Trimming stripped 1 base from V and 4 bases from J, with 12 bases between. The CDR3 is CASSLNREGYEQYV. The CDR3 DNA reads TGTGCCAGCAGCTTGAACAGGGAAGGGTACGAGCAGTACGTC.

This clonotype has more than one count but fewer than ten. The chain combines TRBV12-3 or TRBV12-4 with TRBJ2-3; 10 nucleotides match TRBD2. The CDR3 length is 16 residues. Trimming cost V 5 bases and J 5 bases; bases outside gene matches: 10. For the CDR3, the DNA is TGTGCCAGCAGTCGCCCCACTAGCGGGACGGGAGATACGCAGTATTTT. Its translation: CASSRPTSGTGDTQYF.

This clonotype turned up a few times. The chain combines TRBV12-3 or TRBV12-4 with TRBJ2-6, with no clear D. CDR3 length: 15 residues. Trimming stripped 2 bases from V and 1 base from J, with 6 bases between. The CDR3 bases are TGTGCCAGCAGTTTAAAAAGGTCTGGGGCCAACGTCCTGACTTTC. It specifies CASSLKRSGANVLTF.

This clonotype was detected a few times. V and J are TRBV6-1 and TRBJ1-1; the D gene is possibly TRBD1 (6 bases). The germline V gene encodes CDR1 MNHNS and CDR2 SASEGT. The CDR3 covers 15 residues. The CDR3 DNA follows: TGTGCTGCGCCTCCAGGGGTTCGATCGGACACTGAAGCTTTCTTT. Its protein is CAAPPGVRSDTEAFF.

V usage is TRBV28 and J usage is TRBJ2-3; perhaps TRBD2 as D (6 bases). Trimming took off 6 bases at V and 2 bases at J, with 12 bases between the two ends. Germline V gene lookup returns CDR1 MDHEN and CDR2 SYDVKM. CDR3 length: 14 residues. In DNA form, the CDR3 reads TGTGCCAGCAGAGCCGGGACTTACACAGATACGCAGTATTTT. This encodes CASRAGTYTDTQYF.

The chain combines TRBV25-1 with TRBJ2-3; D is perhaps TRBD1 (5 bases). The CDR3 has 13 amino acids. V lost 2 bases to trimming and J lost 3 bases, with 6 bases between them. CDR1 MGHDK and CDR2 SYGVNS come from the germline V gene. This CDR3 reads CASSEQGTDTQYF. CDR3 in DNA: TGTGCCAGCAGTGAACAGGGAACAGATACGCAGTATTTT.

This clonotype was observed a few times. V gene TRBV10-3 combines with J gene TRBJ2-1; the D call may be TRBD1 or TRBD2 (5 bases each). Germline CDR1 reads ENHRY; CDR2 reads SYGVKD. With 8 bases removed from V and 4 bases from J, the gap between germline ends came to 15 bases. This CDR3 has 14 amino acids. CDR3 sequence (DNA): TGTGCCATCTGCCGGGACCCAGTTTACAATGAGCAGTTCTTC. The encoded protein is CAICRDPVYNEQFF.

This clonotype was found a few times. V gene TRBV20-1 combines with J gene TRBJ2-2; D is ambiguous. Germline CDR1 and CDR2: DFQATT and SNEGSKA (reference sequence). The germline V and J ends were trimmed by 0 bases and 5 bases, with 7 bases remaining between them. The CDR3 covers 13 residues. CDR3 region: CSAREVATGELFF. Here the CDR3 DNA reads TGCAGTGCTAGAGAAGTTGCGACCGGGGAGCTGTTTTTT.

This clonotype came up a few times. The junction and the germline gene differ at one end; a read error may be behind it. The CDR3 spells CASSQVSRGWTGELLF. The CDR3 DNA is TGTGCCAGCAGCCAAGTATCTAGGGGGTGGACCGGGGAGCTGCTTTTT. The gene calls are TRBV3-1 and TRBJ2-2; a possible D gene is TRBD1 (6 bases). The CDR3 is 16 residues long. Germline values: CDR1 LGHDT, CDR2 YNNKEL (reference sequence).